This TCR beta chain was captured in a study of blood T cell repertoires in COVID-19. At the level of the study: The analysed material was cDNA or gDNA that came from T cells, B-cell-depleted T cells, or PBMCs.

In the original workflow: Reference gene primers were amplified, and this amplification served to estimate nucleated cell counts. The table came from immunoSEQ multiplex PCR; TCRdb's copy has only in-frame clones and leaves some out. That table gives V, J and clone size, and the DNA gave D and trimming. The table includes around 130,000 clones, roughly 90% detected once. This clone occurred once. The receptor's source is a man in his 70s with active COVID-19. The sample taken for sequencing was peripheral blood.

For the CDR3, the DNA is TGTGCCAGCAGCTTAGATAGTCTAGCGGGAAGGACCTACAATGAGCAGTTCTTC. This translates into CASSLDSLAGRTYNEQFF. The rearrangement uses TRBV7-2 and TRBJ2-1, with 9 bases lining up with TRBD2. The CDR3 consists of 18 residues. Germline trimming cut 1 base from V and 2 bases from J; bases unmatched to any gene: 9. Germline V CDR1 and CDR2: SGHTA, FQGNSA.